This T cell receptor (beta chain) comes out of a study of blood T cell repertoires in COVID-19. Germline values: CDR1 MGHDK, CDR2 SYGVNS. The CDR3 length is 14 residues. Trimming pared 2 bases from V and 1 base from J, leaving 6 bases between. Clones were read by immunoSEQ multiplex PCR, and TCRdb kept only the in-frame ones, dropping some. Altogether some 320,000 clones are present, over 85% being singletons, with the ten largest covering 11%. The sequence was collected from a woman between 25 and 40 years old with COVID-19, enrolled during active disease. The chain joins TRBV25-1 to TRBJ1-5; D is unresolved. Specimen: peripheral blood. For the CDR3, the DNA is TGTGCCAGCAGTGAAGGCTGGAGCAATCAGCCCCAGCATTTT. This codes for CASSEGWSNQPQHF.